These T cell receptor beta chains were read from a single sample in a study of monozygotic twins with inflammatory bowel disease. No DNA is given; TCRdb re-called the 5' RACE reads and lists each CDR3 protein once. The repertoire table contains about 450,000 distinct CDR3 sequences. The sequenced sample consisted of blood. The origin of the receptors is a human donor with ulcerative colitis or Crohn's disease, or a healthy co-twin of an affected twin (not recorded which). Each CDR3 is given with its conserved first and last residue. Fields, in order: V gene, J gene, CDR3 protein.

TRBV10-3	TRBJ2-2	CATRTLDTGELFF
TRBV14	TRBJ2-1	CASSPTGFSEQFF
TRBV5-1	TRBJ2-1	CASSLSYYNEQFF
TRBV18	TRBJ2-1	CASSPQQWGSYNEQFF
TRBV3-1	TRBJ1-1	CASSPGVNTEAFF
TRBV28	TRBJ2-7	CASSLFQTGTWQYF
TRBV7-3	TRBJ2-1	CASALGNNEQFF
TRBV3-1	TRBJ2-1	CATSVSNEQFF
TRBV29-1	TRBJ2-4	CSVEEGGTDIQYF
TRBV5-1	TRBJ2-1	CASSLEGGLPGDEQFF
TRBV7-9	TRBJ2-1	CASSFGGSKYEQFF
TRBV29-1	TRBJ1-4	CSVQTNEKLFF
TRBV7-2	TRBJ2-7	CASSPDRWQYEQYF
TRBV6-5	TRBJ1-1	CASSYSTALNTEAFF
TRBV28	TRBJ1-1	CASSSRGPGKGSEAFF
TRBV10-3	TRBJ2-1	CAIRGAGGRNEQFF
TRBV20-1	TRBJ2-1	CSAHGGGNEQFF
TRBV21-1	TRBJ1-5	CASRRRGRVKPQHF
TRBV11-2	TRBJ2-5	CASSHDRQETQYF
TRBV7-9	TRBJ2-2	CASGGFTPNTGELFF
TRBV20-1	TRBJ2-1	CSAPYRYNEQFF
TRBV20-1	TRBJ1-3	CSARGRGRDTIYF
TRBV2	TRBJ2-1	CASSGGNPPYNEQFF
TRBV18	TRBJ1-5	CASSSGPPLNQPQHF
TRBV5-6	TRBJ2-5	CASSPSAAETTQYF
TRBV12-5	TRBJ2-2	CASGTGQTNTGELFF
TRBV7-2	TRBJ1-1	CASSLWGSSGAFF
TRBV20-1	TRBJ2-1	CSASWPGTSLYNEQFF
TRBV29-1	TRBJ2-7	CSAISGFGYEQYF
TRBV4-2	TRBJ1-5	CASSQGGQPQHF
TRBV12-3/TRBV12-4	TRBJ2-2	CASSRDRGTGELFF
TRBV19	TRBJ1-1	CASSIEPGTTEAFF
TRBV20-1	TRBJ2-4	CSAPSAGSKNIQYF
TRBV18	TRBJ1-5	CASSPDGGRNQPQHF
TRBV5-1	TRBJ2-1	CASSLWAAGGDNEQFF
TRBV7-8	TRBJ2-7	CASSSGTSLHEQYF
TRBV11-2	TRBJ2-2	CASTQLIGAGELFF
TRBV19	TRBJ2-2	CASSDHGELFF
TRBV10-3	TRBJ2-1	CAISAPGTSGRSSYNEQFF
TRBV6-1	TRBJ2-1	CASSRGPSGSLYNEQFF
TRBV10-3	TRBJ1-2	CAISESRTGSYGYTF
TRBV27	TRBJ1-1	CASSLSSDTEAFF
TRBV12-3/TRBV12-4	TRBJ2-5	CASSPLDRGGETQYF
TRBV5-1	TRBJ2-5	CASSLGLRGLQETQYF
TRBV5-1	TRBJ1-1	CASSPLTPNTEAFF
TRBV21-1	TRBJ1-5	CASSKAGGQLRMGSNQPQHF
TRBV5-4	TRBJ2-5	CASSLAAGLRQTQYF
TRBV2	TRBJ2-2	CASSKQGYTNTGELFF
TRBV7-9	TRBJ2-5	CASSLTTGQQETQYF
TRBV5-5	TRBJ2-7	CASSPDVRGVDEQYF
TRBV20-1	TRBJ1-4	CSASDRGSDAGKLFF
TRBV4-3	TRBJ2-1	CASSQVGYIEQFF
TRBV5-5	TRBJ1-5	CASSDYGTEGQPQHF
TRBV18	TRBJ2-7	CASSPDRVDEQYF
TRBV12-3/TRBV12-4	TRBJ2-1	CASSLTGLAYTEQFF
TRBV20-1	TRBJ2-7	CSARDGSGGYEQYF
TRBV20-1	TRBJ2-5	CSASDSQETQYF
TRBV6-1	TRBJ2-2	CASLKGQNTGELFF
TRBV19	TRBJ2-7	CASTSPGTGRGYEQYF